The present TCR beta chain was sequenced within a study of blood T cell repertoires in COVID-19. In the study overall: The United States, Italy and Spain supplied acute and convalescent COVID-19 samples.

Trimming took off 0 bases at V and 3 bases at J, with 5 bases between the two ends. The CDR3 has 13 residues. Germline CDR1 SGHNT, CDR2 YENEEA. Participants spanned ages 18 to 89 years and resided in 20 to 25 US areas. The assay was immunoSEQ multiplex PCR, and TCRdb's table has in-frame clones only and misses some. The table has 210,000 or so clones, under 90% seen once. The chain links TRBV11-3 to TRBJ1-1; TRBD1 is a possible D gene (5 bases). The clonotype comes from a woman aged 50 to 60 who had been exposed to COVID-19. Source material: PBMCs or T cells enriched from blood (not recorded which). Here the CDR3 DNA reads TGTGCCAGCAGCTTAGACAGGGACACTGAAGCTTTCTTT. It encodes CASSLDRDTEAFF.